The present entry profiles one T cell receptor (beta chain) with its context. Its antigen remains unknown. This record belongs to a study of memory B cells and T cells in multiple sclerosis. Study results and caveats: Clone-set sizes differed between compartments, so shared clonotype counts needed normalization.

With 5 bases removed from V and 8 bases from J, the gap between germline ends came to 18 bases. The CDR3 covers 15 residues. Germline V gives CDR1 LNHDA, CDR2 SQIVND (reference sequence). TCRdb's copy holds only in-frame clones and misses some; the assay was immunoSEQ multiplex PCR. Among roughly 30,000 clones, roughly 86% were seen once, and the ten largest hold less than 3.5%. After stimulus-free culture, autoproliferating CFSE-dim and non-proliferating CFSE-high T cells were sequenced separately. Roughly 5.2x10^7 CFSE-labeled PBMCs were cultured less than 8 days unstimulated, then replicate wells were pooled. CFSE at 0.5 uM labeled the PBMCs, which were then cultured unstimulated.

The rearrangement uses TRBV19 and TRBJ1-4; D remains ambiguous. The sequenced material came from PBMCs from blood kept in culture. The TCR originated in a human donor with multiple sclerosis. CDR3 amino acids: CASSLMFQRWEKLFF. CDR3 DNA sequence: TGTGCCAGTAGTCTGATGTTTCAACGGTGGGAAAAACTGTTTTTT.